The clone carrying this TCR beta chain has just one count. The method was immunoSEQ multiplex PCR; TCRdb's version includes in-frame clones alone and lacks a portion of them. The sample carries about 64,000 clones, approximately 82% recorded once. These data are taken from a study of OX40 agonist ivuxolimab in advanced cancers. This receptor was taken from an adult with an advanced solid tumor such as melanoma, head and neck, liver or kidney cancer. The sequencing here drew on CD4+ or CD8+ T cells sorted from blood, taken in a trial of the OX40 agonist ivuxolimab.

The CDR3, as DNA: TGTGCCAGCAGCTTGATGCCCCTGGGTAGCAATCAGCCCCAGCATTTT. Translation gives CASSLMPLGSNQPQHF. The chain links TRBV5-6 to TRBJ1-5; D uncertain. CDR1 is SGHDT and CDR2 is YYEEEE in the germline V gene. Trimming stripped 1 base from V and 0 bases from J, with 11 bases between. CDR3 size: 16 residues.